The 14 T cell receptor beta chains presented below share a single source sample, sequenced in a study of preoperative IRX-2 immunotherapy in early breast cancer. Specified treatment: preoperative locoregional IRX-2 cytokine immunotherapy. The protocol was immunoSEQ multiplex PCR, while the TCRdb copy is restricted to in-frame clones and leaves out a portion. The sample includes around 30,000 clones, 75% to 90% seen only once; the top ten take nearly 2.5%. Sample: lymph node tissue, taken from a patient treated with IRX-2 immunotherapy. These receptors were collected from a human donor with breast cancer.

The chain carries TRBV18 and TRBJ2-2; the match to TRBD1 covers 8 bases. CDR1 is KGHSH and CDR2 is LQKENI in the germline V gene. J lost 3 bases, V lost 3 bases, and 6 bases had no gene match. The CDR3 length is 16 residues. CDR3 in amino acids: CASSPPEQGDTGELFF. The CDR3 nucleotides read TGTGCCAGCTCACCCCCGGAACAGGGGGACACCGGGGAGCTGTTTTTT.

J is TRBJ2-1 and V is TRBV14, with D perhaps given as TRBD1 or TRBD2 (5 bases each). This CDR3 is built from 12 residues. Germline assignment: CDR1 SGHDN and CDR2 FVKESK. Trimming pared 3 bases from V and 12 bases from J, leaving 12 bases between. The CDR3 loop is CASSHTGTGQFF. CDR3 coding DNA: TGTGCCAGCAGCCATACCGGGACGGGGCAGTTCTTC.

The rearrangement uses TRBV9 and TRBJ2-1; the D is unclear. V was shortened by 4 bases and J by 6 bases, with 14 bases between the two germline ends. The CDR3 is made up of 14 amino acids. Germline V lookup: CDR1 SGDLS, CDR2 YYNGEE. CDR3 nucleotide sequence: TGTGCCAGCAGCCCAGCGACCGCTTCCAATGAGCAGTTCTTC. Its translation is CASSPATASNEQFF.

V and J are TRBV28 and TRBJ2-1; 8 positions match TRBD2. Germline V gene sequence: CDR1 MDHEN, CDR2 SYDVKM. The CDR3 spans 15 residues. V was clipped by 6 bases and J by 4 bases; unmatched bases: 8. In DNA, the CDR3 is TGTGCCAGCAGCCGCTCGGGGGGGCCTTACAATGAGCAGTTCTTC. This encodes CASSRSGGPYNEQFF.

The genes are TRBV6-8 and TRBJ2-1; no clear D. Germline CDR1 MNHGY, CDR2 SAAAGT. This CDR3 is built from 14 residues. Trimming stripped 6 bases from V and 5 bases from J, with 14 bases between. CDR3 residues: CASRLRALHNEQFF. The CDR3 region has the DNA TGTGCCAGCAGACTACGGGCCCTACACAATGAGCAGTTCTTC.

This clone was counted only a few times. The rearrangement links TRBV1 to TRBJ2-7; TRBD2 was called by the table and not checked on the DNA. TRBV1 is an annotated pseudogene. This CDR3 spans 15 amino acids. The CDR3 sequence: CASSFRSGPSYEQYF. The CDR3 nucleotides read TGCGCCAGCAGCTTCCGTAGCGGGCCCTCCTACGAGCAGTACTTC.

The chain couples TRBV19 to TRBJ1-5; TRBD1 matches at 8 bases. Losses at the gene ends were 6 bases for V and 2 bases for J; bases not matched to a gene: 9. Germline V CDR1 and CDR2: LNHDA, SQIVND (reference sequence). CDR3 size: 16 residues. The CDR3 nucleotides read TGTGCCAGTAGCAAACACAGGGGGTTGGGCAATCAGCCCCAGCATTTT. It encodes CASSKHRGLGNQPQHF.

V is TRBV6-7 and J is TRBJ1-3; D is uncertain. TRBV6-7 is an ORF, and what it does is uncertain. V gave up 8 bases and J gave up 7 bases, with 12 bases separating them. The CDR3 contains 12 residues. The CDR3 sequence: CASATDGNTIYF. The CDR3 nucleotides are TGTGCCAGCGCTACGGACGGTAACACCATATATTTT.

This clone was found a few times. The V call is TRBV19, the J call TRBJ2-1; D tentatively reads TRBD1 or TRBD2 (5 bases each). Germline V CDR1 and CDR2: LNHDA, SQIVND (reference sequence). The CDR3 loop spans 13 amino acids. Trimming pared 4 bases from V and 9 bases from J, leaving 13 bases between. Written as DNA, the CDR3 is TGTGCCAGTAGTAGGGGGACGGTTGGTGAGCAGTTCTTC. Protein product: CASSRGTVGEQFF.

The chain uses TRBV18 and TRBJ1-1, with D unresolved. Deletions cut 6 bases from V and 1 base from J, with 9 bases between. This CDR3 is 13 amino acids long. CDR1 is KGHSH, CDR2 LQKENI, per germline. Here the CDR3 reads CASSPVGNTEAFF. CDR3 DNA sequence: TGTGCCAGCTCTCCAGTGGGGAACACTGAAGCTTTCTTT.

J is TRBJ2-3 and V is TRBV6-8; 11 bases line up with TRBD2. V shed 9 bases and J 2 bases; nucleotides not matched to a gene: 10. The CDR3 runs to 16 residues. CDR1 MNHGY and CDR2 SAAAGT come from the germline V gene. The CDR3 DNA sequence: TGTGCCAGTCGGACTAGCGGGCCTGGGGACACAGATACGCAGTATTTT. This encodes CASRTSGPGDTDTQYF.

The V call is TRBV30, the J call TRBJ1-4, with D hard to call. Per the germline V gene, CDR1 is GTSNPN and CDR2 is SVGIG (reference sequence). Trimming took off 2 bases at V and 0 bases at J, with 10 bases between the two ends. The CDR3 covers 15 residues. CDR3 region: CAWSFDGATNEKLFF. Written as DNA, the CDR3 is TGTGCCTGGAGTTTTGACGGAGCAACTAATGAAAAACTGTTTTTT.

The chain joins TRBV18 to TRBJ2-7; D remains unclear. V lost 1 base and J lost 2, with 6 bases in between. The CDR3 is made up of 13 amino acids. The V gene's germline CDR1 is KGHSH and CDR2 LQKENI. The CDR3 loop reads CASSPRQTYEQYF. In DNA, the CDR3 is TGTGCCAGCTCACCACGGCAGACCTACGAGCAGTACTTC.

This clone was seen a single time. This chain joins TRBV30 and TRBJ1-2; no definite D call. CDR1 GTSNPN and CDR2 SVGIG come from the germline V gene (reference sequence). The ends were cut back, 5 bases at V and 7 bases at J, with 17 bases in the middle. The CDR3 runs to 13 residues. CDR3 nucleotide sequence: TGTGCCTGGTCGTTTCTGGATCTAAGTGGCTACACCTTC. It translates to CAWSFLDLSGYTF. Combining the CDR3 with reference TRBV30 and TRBJ1-2 gives the whole variable domain SQTIHQWPATLVQPVGSPLSLECTVEGTSNPNLYWYRQAAGRGLQLLFYSVGIGQISSEVPQNLSASRPQDRQFILSSKKLLLSDSGFYLCAWSFLDLSGYTFGSGTRLTVV.